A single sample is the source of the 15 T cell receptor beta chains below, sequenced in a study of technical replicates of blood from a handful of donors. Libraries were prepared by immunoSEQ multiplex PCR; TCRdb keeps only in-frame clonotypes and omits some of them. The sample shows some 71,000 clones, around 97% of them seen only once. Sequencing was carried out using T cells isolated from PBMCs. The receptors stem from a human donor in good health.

The CDR3: CASSPRLITNYGYTF. The CDR3 DNA is TGTGCCAGCAGTCCCAGACTGATTACTAACTATGGCTACACCTTC. The chain joins TRBV28 to TRBJ1-2; D is unresolved. V lost 5 bases and J 0 bases, leaving 13 bases between the germline ends. CDR3 length: 15 residues. CDR1 and CDR2 (germline): MDHEN, SYDVKM.

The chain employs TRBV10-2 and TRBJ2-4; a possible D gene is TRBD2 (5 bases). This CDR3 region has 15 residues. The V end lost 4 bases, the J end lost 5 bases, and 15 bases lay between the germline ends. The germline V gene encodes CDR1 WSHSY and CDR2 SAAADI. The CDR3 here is CASSGFGSWENIQYF. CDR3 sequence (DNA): TGCGCCAGCAGTGGTTTTGGGAGTTGGGAAAACATTCAGTACTTC.

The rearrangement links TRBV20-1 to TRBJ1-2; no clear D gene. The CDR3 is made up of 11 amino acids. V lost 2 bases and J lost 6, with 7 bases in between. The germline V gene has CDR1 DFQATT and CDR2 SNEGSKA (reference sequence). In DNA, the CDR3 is TGCAGTGCTAGATTTATAGATGGCTACACCTTC. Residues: CSARFIDGYTF.

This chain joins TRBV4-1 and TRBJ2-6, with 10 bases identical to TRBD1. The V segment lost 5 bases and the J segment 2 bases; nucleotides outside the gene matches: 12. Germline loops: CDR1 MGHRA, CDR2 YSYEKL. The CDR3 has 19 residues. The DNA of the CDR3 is TGCGCCAGCAGCGAACGACAGGGGGCGTTTCGAACTGGGGCCAACGTCCTGACTTTC. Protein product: CASSERQGAFRTGANVLTF.

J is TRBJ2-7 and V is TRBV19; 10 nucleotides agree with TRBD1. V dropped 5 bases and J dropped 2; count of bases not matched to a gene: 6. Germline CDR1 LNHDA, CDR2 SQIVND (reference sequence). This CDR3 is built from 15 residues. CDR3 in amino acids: CASSSRTGGAYEQYF. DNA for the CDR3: TGTGCCAGTAGTTCTAGGACAGGGGGAGCCTACGAGCAGTACTTC.

This CDR3 is CASSPGGLGDAEAFF. DNA of the CDR3: TGTGCCAGCAGCCCAGGGGGTCTCGGGGATGCTGAAGCTTTCTTT. J is TRBJ1-1 and V is TRBV7-8; 7 bases map to TRBD1. The CDR3 is 15 residues long. Germline CDR1 reads SGHVS; CDR2 reads FQNEAQ. Trimming cost V 5 bases and J 6 bases; bases outside gene matches: 12. The full variable domain, rest sourced from reference TRBV7-8 and TRBJ1-1, is GAGVSQSPRYKVAKRGQDVALRCDPISGHVSLFWYQQALGQGPEFLTYFQNEAQLDKSGLPSDRFFAERPEGSVSTLKIQRTQQEDSAVYLCASSPGGLGDAEAFFGQGTRLTVV.

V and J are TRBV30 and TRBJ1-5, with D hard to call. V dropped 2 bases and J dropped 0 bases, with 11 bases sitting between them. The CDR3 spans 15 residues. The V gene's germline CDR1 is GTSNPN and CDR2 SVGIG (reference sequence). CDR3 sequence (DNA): TGTGCCTGGAGTCCGACTGGATATAGCAATCAGCCCCAGCATTTT. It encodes CAWSPTGYSNQPQHF.

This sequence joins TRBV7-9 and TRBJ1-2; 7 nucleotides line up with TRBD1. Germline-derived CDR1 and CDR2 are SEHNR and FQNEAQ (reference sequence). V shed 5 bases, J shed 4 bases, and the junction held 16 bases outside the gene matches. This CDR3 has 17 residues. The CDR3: CASSLGPGQLAAYGYTF. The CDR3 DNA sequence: TGTGCCAGCAGCCTAGGCCCGGGACAGTTGGCCGCCTATGGCTACACCTTC.

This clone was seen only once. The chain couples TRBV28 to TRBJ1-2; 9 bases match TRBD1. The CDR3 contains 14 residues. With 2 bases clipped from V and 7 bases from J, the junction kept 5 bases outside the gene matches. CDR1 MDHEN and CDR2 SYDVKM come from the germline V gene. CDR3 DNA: TGTGCCAGCAGTTTAACAGGGGGCGCATCTGGCTACACCTTC. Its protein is CASSLTGGASGYTF.

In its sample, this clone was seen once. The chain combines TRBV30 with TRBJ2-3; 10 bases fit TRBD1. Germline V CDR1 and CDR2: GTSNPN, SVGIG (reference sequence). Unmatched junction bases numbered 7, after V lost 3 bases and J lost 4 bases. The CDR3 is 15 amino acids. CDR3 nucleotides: TGTGCCTGGAGCCTAGGACAGGGGGAATCAGATACGCAGTATTTT. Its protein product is CAWSLGQGESDTQYF.

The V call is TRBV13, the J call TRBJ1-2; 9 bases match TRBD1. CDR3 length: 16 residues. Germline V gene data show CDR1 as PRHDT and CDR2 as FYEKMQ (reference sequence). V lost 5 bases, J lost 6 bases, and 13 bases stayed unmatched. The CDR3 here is CASSTLPGQGGDGYTF. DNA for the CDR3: TGTGCCAGCAGCACCCTACCGGGACAGGGAGGCGATGGCTACACCTTC. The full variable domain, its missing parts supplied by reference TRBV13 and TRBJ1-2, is AAGVIQSPRHLIKEKRETATLKCYPIPRHDTVYWYQQGPGQDPQFLISFYEKMQSDKGSIPDRFSAQQFSDYHSELNMSSLELGDSALYFCASSTLPGQGGDGYTFGSGTRLTVV.

CDR3 DNA: TGTGCCAGCAGCCCGACGACAGGGGTAAGGGGTCAGCCCCAGCATTTT. Translated, it gives CASSPTTGVRGQPQHF. This chain joins TRBV11-2 and TRBJ1-5; 8 bases fit TRBD1. Looked up from germline, CDR1 is SGHAT and CDR2 is FQNNGV. The CDR3 runs to 16 residues. With 5 bases clipped from V and 6 bases from J, the junction kept 12 bases outside the gene matches.

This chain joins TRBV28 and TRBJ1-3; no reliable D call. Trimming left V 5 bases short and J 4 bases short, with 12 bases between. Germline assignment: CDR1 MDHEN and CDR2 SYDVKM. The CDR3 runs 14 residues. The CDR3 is CASSTPGLGNTIYF. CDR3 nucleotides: TGTGCCAGCAGTACCCCAGGCTTAGGAAACACCATATATTTT.

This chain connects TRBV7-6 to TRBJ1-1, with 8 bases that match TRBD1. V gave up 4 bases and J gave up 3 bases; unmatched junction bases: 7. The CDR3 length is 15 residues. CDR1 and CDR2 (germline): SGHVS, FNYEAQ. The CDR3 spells CASSSRTGTDTEAFF. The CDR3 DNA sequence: TGTGCCAGCAGCTCCCGGACAGGGACAGACACTGAAGCTTTCTTT.

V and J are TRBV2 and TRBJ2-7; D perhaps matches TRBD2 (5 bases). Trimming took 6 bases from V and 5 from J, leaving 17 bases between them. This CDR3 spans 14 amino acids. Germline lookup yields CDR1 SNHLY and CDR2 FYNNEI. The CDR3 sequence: CASRKVEVANEQYF. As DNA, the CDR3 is TGTGCCAGCAGGAAGGTGGAGGTGGCAAACGAGCAGTACTTC.